Shown below are 24 T cell receptor beta chains from a single sample sequenced in a study of identifying expanded T cells in peripheral blood. TCRdb's table, derived via immunoSEQ multiplex PCR, lists solely in-frame clones and lacks some. This sample has 75,000 to 95,000 clones, with 70% to 90% found just once. Sequenced sample: blood. The origin of the receptors is a person between 18 and 75 years old in good health.

The chain joins TRBV5-6 to TRBJ1-2; 9 nucleotides align to TRBD1. CDR1 SGHDT and CDR2 YYEEEE come from the germline V gene. V was clipped by 3 bases and J by 7 bases; unmatched bases: 16. The CDR3 extends over 17 amino acids. The CDR3 DNA sequence: TGTGCCAGCAGCTCACCCTTAATATTACAGGGGGCTGGTGGCTACACCTTC. Its protein product is CASSSPLILQGAGGYTF. The whole variable domain, filled in from reference TRBV5-6 and TRBJ1-2, reads DAGVTQSPTHLIKTRGQQVTLRCSPKSGHDTVSWYQQALGQGPQFIFQYYEEEERQRGNFPDRFSGHQFPNYSSELNVNALLLGDSALYLCASSSPLILQGAGGYTFGSGTRLTVV.

The chain combines TRBV19 with TRBJ2-3, with a possible D match to TRBD2 (7 bases). The CDR3 contains 19 residues. The V gene's germline CDR1 is LNHDA and CDR2 SQIVND (reference sequence). V lost 4 bases and J 3 bases, leaving 26 bases between the germline ends. CDR3 region: CASSKGVLRGAHKTDTQYF. The DNA of the CDR3 is TGTGCCAGTAGTAAGGGGGTCCTTCGGGGGGCCCACAAGACAGATACGCAGTATTTT.

The rearrangement links TRBV7-9 to TRBJ2-7; a weak D match, TRBD2 (6 bases). Deletions cut 5 bases from V and 4 bases from J, with 18 bases between. The CDR3 covers 15 residues. The V gene's germline CDR1 is SEHNR and CDR2 FQNEAQ (reference sequence). Here the CDR3 reads CASSPGTPGGYEQYF. As DNA, the CDR3 is TGTGCCAGCAGCCCCGGGACTCCCGGCGGGTACGAGCAGTACTTC.

The CDR3 is CASSPSGQGRIGYTF. For the CDR3, the DNA is TGTGCCAGCAGTCCCTCGGGACAGGGACGCATTGGCTACACCTTC. This chain connects TRBV27 to TRBJ1-2, with 9 bases identical to TRBD1. Germline V lookup: CDR1 MNHEY, CDR2 SMNVEV (reference sequence). The CDR3 loop spans 15 amino acids. Losses at the gene ends were 5 bases for V and 7 bases for J; bases not matched to a gene: 11.

The chain combines TRBV6-1 with TRBJ1-2, with D possibly being TRBD1 (5 bases). Trimming shortened V by 8 bases and J by 4 bases, and 20 bases separated the two germline ends. CDR1 and CDR2 (germline): MNHNS, SASEGT. The CDR3 has 15 residues. The DNA for the CDR3 is TGTGCCAGCGTGGTTAGGACACCGGGAGGCTATGGCTACACCTTC. The encoded protein is CASVVRTPGGYGYTF.

The J gene is TRBJ2-7, the V gene TRBV5-4; 9 bases map to TRBD1. With V trimmed by 4 bases and J by 3 bases, 5 bases remained unmatched. CDR1 and CDR2 from the germline V gene are SGHNT and YYREEE (reference sequence). The CDR3 spans 14 residues. CDR3 sequence (DNA): TGTGCCAGCAGCCGTACGGGACAGGGCTACGAGCAGTACTTC. This codes for CASSRTGQGYEQYF.

V gene TRBV7-9 combines with J gene TRBJ1-2; possible D gene TRBD1, 5 bases. The CDR3 consists of 13 residues. Trimming took 1 base from V and 7 from J, leaving 10 bases between them. Germline V lookup: CDR1 SEHNR, CDR2 FQNEAQ (reference sequence). The CDR3 DNA sequence: TGTGCCAGCAGCTTAGGAGGGGCAGGTGGCTACACCTTC. This sequence encodes CASSLGGAGGYTF.

This chain uses TRBV10-3 with TRBJ2-1; 8 bases match TRBD1. This CDR3 region has 14 residues. Trimming cost V 4 bases and J 7 bases; bases outside gene matches: 6. CDR1 and CDR2 from the germline V gene are ENHRY and SYGVKD. The CDR3 sequence: CAISGQGTINEQFF. Here the CDR3 DNA reads TGTGCCATCAGTGGACAGGGGACAATAAATGAGCAGTTCTTC.

The gene calls are TRBV4-3 and TRBJ1-2; D is unresolved. The germline V and J ends were trimmed by 0 bases and 8 bases, with 7 bases remaining between them. Germline CDR1 is LGHNA and CDR2 is YSLEER. The length of the CDR3 is 12 residues. The CDR3 DNA reads as TGCGCCAGCAGCCAAGATAGTAGAGGCTACACCTTC. This codes for CASSQDSRGYTF.

This clone was picked up one time. V and J are TRBV18 and TRBJ2-3; the match to TRBD2 covers 9 bases. From germline, CDR1 is KGHSH and CDR2 LQKENI. The V segment lost 6 bases and the J segment 6 bases; nucleotides outside the gene matches: 10. CDR3 length equals 15 residues. The CDR3 nucleotides read TGTGCCAGCTCCTCCTTAGCGGGGGTCAGGGATACGCAGTATTTT. The encoded protein is CASSSLAGVRDTQYF.

The chain uses TRBV4-2 and TRBJ2-7, with 9 positions matching TRBD1. This CDR3 contains 16 residues. Germline V gene lookup returns CDR1 LGHNA and CDR2 YNFKEQ. With V trimmed by 5 bases and J by 7 bases, 15 bases remained unmatched. This chain's CDR3 is CASSSSTGTGTWEQYF. The CDR3 bases are TGTGCCAGCAGCTCTTCCACCGGGACAGGGACGTGGGAGCAGTACTTC.

The V gene is TRBV11-2, the J gene TRBJ1-5; D unclear. Germline V gene lookup returns CDR1 SGHAT and CDR2 FQNNGV. The CDR3 sequence is 13 residues long. Trimming took 1 base from V and 1 from J, leaving 2 bases between them. CDR3 sequence: CASSLGSNQPQHF. For the CDR3, the DNA is TGTGCCAGCAGCTTAGGCAGCAATCAGCCCCAGCATTTT.

Only one count was recorded for this clone. The chain joins TRBV7-2 to TRBJ2-5; no reliable D call. V gave up 5 bases and J gave up 4 bases, with 8 bases separating them. CDR1 and CDR2 from the germline V gene are SGHTA and FQGNSA. The CDR3 is 12 amino acids. This CDR3 reads CASSLGRETQYF. The CDR3 DNA sequence: TGTGCCAGCAGCCTAGGACGAGAGACCCAGTACTTC.

This clone has just one count. The V and J genes are TRBV29-1 and TRBJ1-2, with D possibly being TRBD1 (6 bases). Per the germline V gene, CDR1 is SQVTM and CDR2 is ANQGSEA. The germline V and J ends were trimmed by 5 bases and 8 bases, with 18 bases remaining between them. This CDR3 region has 13 residues. The CDR3 DNA reads TGCAGCGTTCCATGGCCGGGGGCAGACGGCTACACCTTC. This sequence encodes CSVPWPGADGYTF.

The genes are TRBV6-5 and TRBJ2-3, with TRBD2 identical over 10 bases. Germline V lookup: CDR1 MNHEY, CDR2 SVGAGI. V shed 6 bases, J shed 3 bases, and the junction held 6 bases outside the gene matches. The CDR3 is 15 amino acids. As DNA, the CDR3 is TGTGCCAGCAGCCTCCGGGGACTAGCGACAGATACGCAGTATTTT. This gives the protein CASSLRGLATDTQYF.

V usage is TRBV4-1 and J usage is TRBJ2-7; TRBD2 is a possible D gene (7 bases). Germline lookup yields CDR1 MGHRA and CDR2 YSYEKL. Trimming cost V 5 bases and J 2 bases, with 13 bases left between them. The CDR3 is made up of 14 amino acids. CDR3 in DNA: TGCGCCAGCAGCAGGGGGGGGCAAACCTACGAGCAGTACTTC. Amino acids: CASSRGGQTYEQYF.

The V gene is TRBV19, the J gene TRBJ1-1, with a possible D match to TRBD1 (6 bases). Per the germline V gene, CDR1 is LNHDA and CDR2 is SQIVND (reference sequence). This CDR3 is built from 14 residues. V dropped 7 bases and J dropped 6 bases, with 18 bases sitting between them. The DNA of the CDR3 is TGTGCCAGTATCCCGACAGGATTAGCGGCTGAAGCTTTCTTT. It translates to CASIPTGLAAEAFF.

The V and J genes are TRBV7-8 and TRBJ2-5; 9 bases are shared with TRBD1. Unmatched junction bases numbered 8, after V lost 7 bases and J lost 5 bases. Germline CDR1 and CDR2: SGHVS and FQNEAQ. CDR3 length equals 14 residues. The CDR3 loop is CASIPDRGLETQYF. The CDR3 DNA sequence: TGTGCCAGCATCCCGGACAGGGGACTTGAGACCCAGTACTTC.

The rearrangement links TRBV5-1 to TRBJ1-1; no definite D call. Trimming pared 5 bases from V and 3 bases from J, leaving 14 bases between. The CDR3 has 14 residues. CDR1 and CDR2 from the germline V gene are SGHRS and YFSETQ. The CDR3 region is CASSYLGIDTEAFF. The CDR3 nucleotides are TGCGCCAGCAGTTATTTGGGAATCGACACTGAAGCTTTCTTT.

This clone was counted between two and nine times. The rearrangement joins TRBV5-1 to TRBJ2-1; 10 bases match TRBD2. Germline values: CDR1 SGHRS, CDR2 YFSETQ. This CDR3 contains 17 residues. With V trimmed by 0 bases and J by 8 bases, 11 bases remained unmatched. The CDR3 bases are TGCGCCAGCAGCTTGGCAAGGAGCGGGAGGGCCGAGGATGAGCAGTTCTTC. It specifies CASSLARSGRAEDEQFF.

This clone was recorded once. The chain employs TRBV5-1 and TRBJ2-5, with 10 bases aligning to TRBD2. V gave up 4 bases and J gave up 5 bases; unmatched junction bases: 8. The CDR3 length is 15 residues. From germline, CDR1 is SGHRS and CDR2 YFSETQ. The CDR3 region is CASSLSGGRGETQYF. CDR3 nucleotide sequence: TGCGCCAGCAGCCTTAGCGGGGGGAGAGGTGAGACCCAGTACTTC.

CDR3 bases: TGTGCCAGCAGTTACCGCGCTACTTCCTACGAGCAGTACTTC. Protein sequence: CASSYRATSYEQYF. The rearrangement links TRBV6-5 to TRBJ2-7, with D hard to call. Looked up from germline, CDR1 is MNHEY and CDR2 is SVGAGI. Trimming left V 2 bases short and J 1 base short, with 9 bases between. This CDR3 comprises 14 residues.

The chain joins TRBV30 to TRBJ1-1; 7 bases are shared with TRBD1. The CDR3 sequence is 15 residues long. V shed 3 bases and J 1 base; nucleotides not matched to a gene: 8. The V gene's germline CDR1 is GTSNPN and CDR2 SVGIG (reference sequence). CDR3 DNA: TGTGCCTGGAGACGCGAGGGACAGCCGAACACTGAAGCTTTCTTT. It encodes CAWRREGQPNTEAFF. Full variable domain (outside the CDR3, taken from reference TRBV30 and TRBJ1-1): SQTIHQWPATLVQPVGSPLSLECTVEGTSNPNLYWYRQAAGRGLQLLFYSVGIGQISSEVPQNLSASRPQDRQFILSSKKLLLSDSGFYLCAWRREGQPNTEAFFGQGTRLTVV.

This clone was recorded only once. This sequence joins TRBV30 and TRBJ2-7; D unclear. This CDR3 spans 14 amino acids. Trimming took off 2 bases at V and 0 bases at J, with 11 bases between the two ends. Germline V gene lookup returns CDR1 GTSNPN and CDR2 SVGIG (reference sequence). The CDR3 nucleotides are TGTGCCTGGAGTCCGAAGGGAAGCTCCTACGAGCAGTACTTC. Its protein product is CAWSPKGSSYEQYF.